This TCR beta chain was identified during a study of beta chain features in type 1 diabetes. Looking at the study overall: Summed over all samples, the examined sorted cells came to more than 85 million.

This clone was found a few times. Antigen: not known. The authors reverse transcribed all of the isolated RNA, so sequencing captured expressed TCRB transcripts. Assay: immunoSEQ multiplex PCR; the TCRdb copy retains only in-frame clones and omits some. The sample lists hundreds of thousands of clones; about an eighth were seen once. Whole-study results and caveats: Sequencing used cDNA, and cells with high TCR expression could therefore be over-represented.

Looked up from germline, CDR1 is SGHTS and CDR2 is YDEGEE. The length of the CDR3 is 14 residues. The V end was cut by 6 bases, the J end by 0 bases, with 10 bases between. Sequencing was performed on naive CD4+ T cells from blood. The rearrangement joins TRBV5-8 to TRBJ2-4; no reliable D call. The sequence derives from a woman younger than 30 in good health. CDR3 in amino acids: CASNRILAKNIQYF. CDR3 DNA: TGTGCCAGCAACCGAATTTTAGCCAAAAACATTCAGTACTTC.